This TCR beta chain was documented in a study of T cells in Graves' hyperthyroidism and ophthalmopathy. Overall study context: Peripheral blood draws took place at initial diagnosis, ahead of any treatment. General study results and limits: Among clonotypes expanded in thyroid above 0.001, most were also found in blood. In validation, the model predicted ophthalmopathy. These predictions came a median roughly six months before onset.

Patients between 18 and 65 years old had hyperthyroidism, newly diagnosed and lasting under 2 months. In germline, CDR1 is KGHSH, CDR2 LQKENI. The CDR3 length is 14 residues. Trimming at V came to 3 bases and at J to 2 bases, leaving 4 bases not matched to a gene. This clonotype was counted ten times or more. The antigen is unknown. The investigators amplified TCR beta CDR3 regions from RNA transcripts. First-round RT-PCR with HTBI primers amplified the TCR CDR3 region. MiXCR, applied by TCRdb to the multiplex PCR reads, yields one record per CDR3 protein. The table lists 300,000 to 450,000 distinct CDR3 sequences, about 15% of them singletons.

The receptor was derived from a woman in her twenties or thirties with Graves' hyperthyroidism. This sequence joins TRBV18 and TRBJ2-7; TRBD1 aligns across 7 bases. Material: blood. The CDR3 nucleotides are TGTGCCAGCTCACCTAGGGACAGTCCCTACGAGCAGTACTTC. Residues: CASSPRDSPYEQYF.